The 20 T cell receptor beta chains reported below all come from one sample, sequenced in a study of cytomegalovirus exposure and HLA in healthy donors. The PCR made use of 60 Vbeta and 13 Jbeta primers. Here immunoSEQ multiplex PCR was the method, and the copy in TCRdb shows in-frame clones only, minus some. The sample has 100,000 to 150,000 clones; roughly 76% are singletons. The sequencing sample was made of PBMCs. These receptors all stem from a woman aged 55-69 years in good health and CMV-seropositive.

The chain joins TRBV11-2 to TRBJ2-7, with 8 bases lining up with TRBD2. Germline V gene data show CDR1 as SGHAT and CDR2 as FQNNGV. The CDR3 has 15 residues. V was pared by 6 bases and J by 2 bases, with 9 bases of the junction left unmatched. CDR3 residues: CASRPIAGLPYEQYF. The CDR3 DNA sequence: TGTGCCAGCAGACCAATAGCGGGACTCCCCTACGAGCAGTACTTC.

The sample holds one count of this clone. The chain uses TRBV4-3 and TRBJ2-3, with D perhaps TRBD2 (6 bases). Trimming left V 0 bases short and J 6 bases short, with 16 bases between. The V gene's germline CDR1 is LGHNA and CDR2 YSLEER. CDR3 length: 16 amino acids. CDR3 sequence reads: CASSQEEGGWADTQYF. The CDR3 DNA is TGCGCCAGCAGCCAAGAGGAGGGCGGGTGGGCCGATACGCAGTATTTT.

The chain links TRBV4-3 to TRBJ2-3; 10 nucleotides match TRBD2. In germline, CDR1 is LGHNA, CDR2 YSLEER. The J segment lost 2 bases and the V segment lost 4 bases, leaving 6 bases of the junction unmatched. The CDR3 spans 16 residues. The CDR3 DNA follows: TGCGCCAGCAGCCCCAGGACTAGCGGTTTCACAGATACGCAGTATTTT. This translates into CASSPRTSGFTDTQYF.

The chain recombines TRBV7-2 with TRBJ2-3; 9 bases line up with TRBD1. CDR3 length: 15 amino acids. Germline CDR1 is SGHTA and CDR2 is FQGNSA. V shed 5 bases, J shed 4 bases, and the junction held 7 bases outside the gene matches. The DNA for the CDR3 is TGTGCCAGCAGCACCCACAGGGGGCGGGCAGATACGCAGTATTTT. This codes for CASSTHRGRADTQYF. Full variable domain (rest looked up from reference TRBV7-2 and TRBJ2-3): GAGVSQSPSNKVTEKGKDVELRCDPISGHTALYWYRQSLGQGLEFLIYFQGNSAPDKSGLPSDRFSAERTGGSVSTLTIQRTQQEDSAVYLCASSTHRGRADTQYFGPGTRLTVL.

This chain connects TRBV5-1 to TRBJ2-3; D might be TRBD1 (7 bases). The V end was cut by 3 bases, the J end by 3 bases, with 17 bases between. Germline assignment: CDR1 SGHRS and CDR2 YFSETQ. CDR3 length equals 16 residues. As DNA, the CDR3 is TGCGCCAGCAGCTATCGTCAGGGGGGTGGGACAGATACGCAGTATTTT. It specifies CASSYRQGGGTDTQYF.

The chain links TRBV5-4 to TRBJ2-1; 12 bases agree with TRBD2. The CDR3 runs 15 residues. Germline loops: CDR1 SGHNT, CDR2 YYREEE (reference sequence). The V segment lost 3 bases and the J segment 8 bases; nucleotides outside the gene matches: 6. CDR3 in DNA: TGTGCCAGCAGCTCCTGGACTAGCGGGATGGATGAGCAGTTCTTC. It encodes CASSSWTSGMDEQFF.

The genes are TRBV27 and TRBJ2-6, with D maybe TRBD2 (6 bases). V was shortened by 3 bases and J by 0 bases, with 18 bases between the two germline ends. Germline V gene lookup returns CDR1 MNHEY and CDR2 SMNVEV (reference sequence). CDR3 length equals 19 residues. CDR3 residues: CASSLDQRAFSSGANVLTF. The CDR3 DNA sequence: TGTGCCAGCAGTTTGGACCAGCGGGCCTTTAGCTCTGGGGCCAACGTCCTGACTTTC.

The J gene is TRBJ2-4, the V gene TRBV29-1, with TRBD2 as a possible D gene (6 bases). The germline V gene has CDR1 SQVTM and CDR2 ANQGSEA. There are 15 residues in the CDR3. Between the trimmed V and J ends, which lost 0 bases and 7 bases, there was a span of 16 bases. This chain's CDR3 is CSVEDPLRLANIQYF. The CDR3 nucleotides read TGCAGCGTTGAAGATCCTCTTAGGCTAGCGAACATTCAGTACTTC.

This sequence joins TRBV27 and TRBJ2-7, with a weak D call TRBD2 (5 bases). This CDR3 contains 13 residues. CDR1 and CDR2 (germline): MNHEY, SMNVEV (reference sequence). V lost 5 bases and J lost 6, with 14 bases in between. Here the CDR3 DNA reads TGTGCCAGCAGTAAAGGATCGGCGGGCGAGCAGTACTTC. It encodes CASSKGSAGEQYF.

The CDR3 sequence is CASSLQGDQPQHF. CDR3 DNA: TGTGCCAGCAGCTTACAGGGCGATCAGCCCCAGCATTTT. V and J are TRBV5-5 and TRBJ1-5; TRBD1 might be the D (6 bases). CDR3 length equals 13 residues. V lost 2 bases to trimming and J lost 5 bases, with 8 bases between them. Germline V CDR1 and CDR2: SGHKS, YYEKEE (reference sequence). The variable domain in full, with the rest retrieved from reference TRBV5-5 and TRBJ1-5, is DAGVTQSPTHLIKTRGQQVTLRCSPISGHKSVSWYQQVLGQGPQFIFQYYEKEERGRGNFPDRFSARQFPNYSSELNVNALLLGDSALYLCASSLQGDQPQHFGDGTRLSIL.

There are a few counts of this clone. This sequence joins TRBV15 and TRBJ1-5; 8 bases fit TRBD1. Germline lookup yields CDR1 LNHNV and CDR2 YYDKDF (reference sequence). The J segment lost 4 bases and the V segment lost 5 bases, leaving 4 bases of the junction unmatched. The CDR3 is 14 amino acids. In nucleotides, the CDR3 is TGTGCCACCAGCGGACAGGGAGGTAATCAGCCCCAGCATTTT. Translated, it gives CATSGQGGNQPQHF.

The chain combines TRBV4-3 with TRBJ2-5, with 11 bases fitting TRBD2. V was pared by 0 bases and J by 2 bases, with 5 bases of the junction left unmatched. The germline V gene encodes CDR1 LGHNA and CDR2 YSLEER. This CDR3 is 17 amino acids long. The CDR3 coding sequence is TGCGCCAGCAGCCAAGAGCGGCTAGCGGGGGGACAAGAGACCCAGTACTTC. It encodes CASSQERLAGGQETQYF.

This chain uses TRBV7-9 with TRBJ2-3, with 10 bases aligning to TRBD1. Germline CDR1 reads SEHNR; CDR2 reads FQNEAQ (reference sequence). This CDR3 comprises 15 residues. The ends lost 5 bases at V and 2 bases at J; junction bases unmatched: 4. This CDR3 is CASSGGTGVTDTQYF. The CDR3 DNA follows: TGTGCCAGCAGCGGGGGGACAGGGGTCACAGATACGCAGTATTTT.

This clone was picked up a small number of times. In DNA form, the CDR3 reads TGTGCCAGCACAGTTGATGAAGACGAGCAGTACTTC. This translates into CASTVDEDEQYF. The rearrangement links TRBV7-9 to TRBJ2-7; the D is unclear. Trimming removed 7 bases from V and 5 bases from J, with 12 bases in between. The CDR3 is made up of 12 amino acids. Germline values: CDR1 SEHNR, CDR2 FQNEAQ (reference sequence).

This clone has a handful of counts. The rearrangement links TRBV5-1 to TRBJ1-2; unclear D gene. Germline-derived CDR1 and CDR2 are SGHRS and YFSETQ. The length of the CDR3 is 14 residues. The ends were cut back, 0 bases at V and 2 bases at J, with 8 bases in the middle. CDR3 in DNA: TGCGCCAGCAGCTTGGTCGGCGGAAACTATGGCTACACCTTC. As protein: CASSLVGGNYGYTF.

This clone was counted between two and nine times. This sequence joins TRBV19 and TRBJ2-7; a possible D gene is TRBD1 (5 bases). There are 13 residues in the CDR3. Per germline, CDR1 LNHDA and CDR2 SQIVND (reference sequence). The germline V and J ends were trimmed by 6 bases and 2 bases, with 11 bases remaining between them. CDR3 nucleotides: TGTGCCAGTAGCCTGACAGTTACCTACGAGCAGTACTTC. Its protein product is CASSLTVTYEQYF.

The rearrangement uses TRBV7-2 and TRBJ1-5, with D hard to call. Trimming stripped 2 bases from V and 6 bases from J, with 11 bases between. Per germline, CDR1 SGHTA and CDR2 FQGNSA. The CDR3 runs to 14 residues. CDR3 DNA: TGTGCCAGCAGCTTAATAGTTCGGGGTCAGCCCCAGCATTTT. Translated: CASSLIVRGQPQHF.

This clone was seen a single time. The chain employs TRBV7-7 and TRBJ2-5, with 10 bases fitting TRBD2. J was trimmed by 0 bases and V by 5 bases; bases with no gene match: 3. Germline V gives CDR1 SSHAT, CDR2 FNYEAQ (reference sequence). The CDR3 is 15 residues long. DNA of the CDR3: TGTGCCAGCAGCCCGGGACTAGCGAACCAAGAGACCCAGTACTTC. This encodes CASSPGLANQETQYF.

V is TRBV30 and J is TRBJ1-2; D not certain. Germline loops: CDR1 GTSNPN, CDR2 SVGIG (reference sequence). This CDR3 is 10 amino acids long. Trimming removed 7 bases from V and 6 bases from J, with 9 bases in between. The CDR3 region has the DNA TGTGCCTACACAAAGAATGGCTACACCTTC. As protein: CAYTKNGYTF.

This clone was observed a single time. The rearrangement joins TRBV30 to TRBJ2-3, with a possible D match to TRBD2 (6 bases). Germline V lookup: CDR1 GTSNPN, CDR2 SVGIG (reference sequence). The CDR3 is 15 residues long. With 0 bases removed from V and 0 bases from J, the gap between germline ends came to 10 bases. The CDR3 sequence is CAWSVGGRSTDTQYF. CDR3 nucleotides: TGTGCCTGGAGTGTCGGGGGTCGGAGCACAGATACGCAGTATTTT.